Below are 22 T cell receptor beta chains sequenced from a single sample in a study of blood T cell repertoires in COVID-19. Method: immunoSEQ multiplex PCR; TCRdb's copy keeps in-frame clones and lacks some. The sample holds about 42,000 clones, 60% to 80% seen once. Sequencing used peripheral blood. The receptors stem from a woman between 70 and 85 years old with acute or convalescent COVID-19.

This chain uses TRBV7-9 with TRBJ1-3; weak D call: TRBD1 (5 bases). Germline lookup yields CDR1 SEHNR and CDR2 FQNEAQ (reference sequence). The CDR3 sequence is 14 residues long. V was trimmed by 11 bases and J by 0 bases, leaving 14 bases between them. The CDR3 DNA reads TGTGCCTGGCGGGACTTTAACTCTGGAAACACCATATATTTT. Protein product: CAWRDFNSGNTIYF. Filled out from reference TRBV7-9 and TRBJ1-3, the complete variable domain reads DTGVSQNPRHKITKRGQNVTFRCDPISEHNRLYWYRQTLGQGPEFLTYFQNEAQLEKSRLLSDRFSAERPKGSFSTLEIQRTEQGDSAMYLCAWRDFNSGNTIYFGEGSWLTVV.

The CDR3, as DNA: TGTGCCAGTAGTATCAGGGTTACCGGGGAGCTGTTTTTT. The encoded protein is CASSIRVTGELFF. V usage is TRBV19 and J usage is TRBJ2-2; possibly TRBD1 for D (5 bases). V was clipped by 3 bases and J by 5 bases, with 7 bases between them. Germline values: CDR1 LNHDA, CDR2 SQIVND (reference sequence). There are 13 residues in the CDR3. The full variable domain, with the rest looked up from reference TRBV19 and TRBJ2-2, is DGGITQSPKYLFRKEGQNVTLSCEQNLNHDAMYWYRQDPGQGLRLIYYSQIVNDFQKGDIAEGYSVSREKKESFPLTVTSAQKNPTAFYLCASSIRVTGELFFGEGSRLTVL.

The chain recombines TRBV10-1 with TRBJ2-1, with 10 bases that match TRBD1. The CDR3 sequence is 14 residues long. The trim removed 5 bases at V and 8 bases at J, leaving 6 bases unmatched. Germline CDR1 and CDR2: WNHNN and SYGVQD (reference sequence). The CDR3 DNA reads TGCGCCAGCAGTACGGGACAGGGGATCGATGAGCAGTTCTTC. It specifies CASSTGQGIDEQFF.

This chain connects TRBV19 to TRBJ2-7; 11 bases map to TRBD1. This CDR3 contains 13 residues. V shed 8 bases and J 4 bases; nucleotides not matched to a gene: 4. Germline CDR1 and CDR2: LNHDA and SQIVND (reference sequence). In DNA, the CDR3 is TGTGCCAGTTCCGGGACAGGGGGTTACGAGCAGTACTTC. This gives the protein CASSGTGGYEQYF.

This chain connects TRBV4-2 to TRBJ1-4; tentatively, D is TRBD1 (6 bases). In germline, CDR1 is LGHNA, CDR2 YNFKEQ. Trimming removed 1 base at V and 8 bases at J, with 14 bases between. The CDR3 totals 15 residues. This chain's CDR3 is CASSQAAGEGEKLFF. The CDR3 nucleotides read TGTGCCAGCAGCCAAGCGGCAGGGGAAGGGGAAAAACTGTTTTTT.

The chain couples TRBV11-1 to TRBJ2-1; a possible D gene is TRBD1 (6 bases). The CDR3 sequence is 16 residues long. Germline CDR1 is SGHAT and CDR2 is FQDESV (reference sequence). V dropped 0 bases and J dropped 8 bases, with 17 bases sitting between them. The CDR3 nucleotides are TGTGCCAGCAGCTTAGCGCTGCAGGGACAATCTGATGAGCAGTTCTTC. Translated, it gives CASSLALQGQSDEQFF.

This chain joins TRBV28 and TRBJ1-5, with D possibly TRBD1 on 6 matching bases. The germline CDR1 and CDR2 sequences are MDHEN and SYDVKM. The CDR3 sequence is 15 residues long. V was trimmed by 5 bases and J by 6 bases, leaving 17 bases between them. As DNA, the CDR3 is TGTGCCAGCAGTCCCCCGGGGGGCATGGGTCAGCCCCAGCATTTT. Encoded protein: CASSPPGGMGQPQHF.

This clone was seen only a few times. The V gene is TRBV18, the J gene TRBJ2-7; the D gene is possibly TRBD2 (5 bases). Germline assignment: CDR1 KGHSH and CDR2 LQKENI. This CDR3 comprises 14 residues. Trimming pared 6 bases from V and 2 bases from J, leaving 14 bases between. The CDR3 nucleotides read TGTGCCAGCTCGATCGGGGTTGGCGCCTACGAGCAGTACTTC. The encoded protein is CASSIGVGAYEQYF.

The rearrangement uses TRBV28 and TRBJ2-2; 12 bases line up with TRBD2. From germline, CDR1 is MDHEN and CDR2 SYDVKM. CDR3 length: 16 residues. The V gene end was trimmed by 10 bases and the J gene end by 5 bases; junction bases not matched to a gene: 11. The CDR3 protein is CATLPTSGRLTGELFF. For the CDR3, the DNA is TGTGCCACCCTACCGACTAGCGGGAGATTGACCGGGGAGCTGTTTTTT. The full variable domain, in which reference TRBV28 and TRBJ2-2 provide the parts outside the CDR3, is DVKVTQSSRYLVKRTGEKVFLECVQDMDHENMFWYRQDPGLGLRLIYFSYDVKMKEKGDIPEGYSVSREKKERFSLILESASTNQTSMYLCATLPTSGRLTGELFFGEGSRLTVL.

The rearrangement joins TRBV28 to TRBJ2-7; perhaps TRBD2 as D (5 bases). The CDR3 is 14 residues long. From germline, CDR1 is MDHEN and CDR2 SYDVKM. V shed 7 bases and J shed 0 bases, with 13 bases lying between them. CDR3 sequence (DNA): TGTGCCAGCACCATTGCCGGGAACTCCTACGAGCAGTACTTC. Amino acid sequence: CASTIAGNSYEQYF.

The table lists this clone with a count of one. This chain connects TRBV7-2 to TRBJ2-2; TRBD2 might be the D (5 bases). Trimming pared 4 bases from V and 8 bases from J, leaving 11 bases between. Germline V gene sequence: CDR1 SGHTA, CDR2 FQGNSA. This CDR3 spans 13 amino acids. The CDR3, as DNA: TGTGCCAGCAGCTCCCGTCGGGGAGGGGAGCTGTTTTTT. Amino acids: CASSSRRGGELFF. The full variable domain, with the rest looked up from reference TRBV7-2 and TRBJ2-2, is GAGVSQSPSNKVTEKGKDVELRCDPISGHTALYWYRQSLGQGLEFLIYFQGNSAPDKSGLPSDRFSAERTGGSVSTLTIQRTQQEDSAVYLCASSSRRGGELFFGEGSRLTVL.

The chain joins TRBV5-6 to TRBJ2-4; D might be TRBD1 (6 bases). The CDR3 runs to 16 residues. Germline loops: CDR1 SGHDT, CDR2 YYEEEE. Trimming left V 5 bases short and J 8 bases short, with 23 bases between. CDR3 sequence: CASSSDRRTRLDIQYF. The CDR3 DNA reads as TGTGCCAGCAGTTCCGACAGGCGAACGAGGCTAGACATTCAGTACTTC.

The gene calls are TRBV30 and TRBJ1-2, with D hard to call. The CDR3 length is 13 residues. Germline V gene sequence: CDR1 GTSNPN, CDR2 SVGIG (reference sequence). V was trimmed by 7 bases and J by 1 base, leaving 13 bases between them. The CDR3 region is CASRRNDNYGYTF. The CDR3 region has the DNA TGTGCCTCTAGACGGAACGATAACTATGGCTACACCTTC.

The CDR3 loop reads CASSFGTSGVSSYNEQFF. The CDR3 DNA reads TGTGCCAGCAGCTTTGGGACTAGCGGGGTGAGCTCCTACAATGAGCAGTTCTTC. The chain combines TRBV7-9 with TRBJ2-1; 13 nucleotides agree with TRBD2. The CDR3 is made up of 18 amino acids. V trimming: 3 bases; J trimming: 0 bases; junction bases outside the gene matches: 5. Germline V CDR1 and CDR2: SEHNR, FQNEAQ (reference sequence). The variable domain in full, with the rest retrieved from reference TRBV7-9 and TRBJ2-1, is DTGVSQNPRHKITKRGQNVTFRCDPISEHNRLYWYRQTLGQGPEFLTYFQNEAQLEKSRLLSDRFSAERPKGSFSTLEIQRTEQGDSAMYLCASSFGTSGVSSYNEQFFGPGTRLTVL.

In DNA form, the CDR3 reads TGTGCCAGCAGCCAAGGCGGGGGCAATCAGCCCCAGCATTTT. Protein sequence: CASSQGGGNQPQHF. The chain employs TRBV16 and TRBJ1-5; the D is unclear. This CDR3 is 14 amino acids long. Trimming stripped 2 bases from V and 2 bases from J, with 7 bases between. Per germline, CDR1 KGHSY and CDR2 FQNENV.

J is TRBJ2-1 and V is TRBV5-8, with D unresolved. V shed 0 bases and J shed 4 bases, with 11 bases lying between them. Germline CDR1 reads SGHTS; CDR2 reads YDEGEE. The CDR3 runs 15 residues. Here the CDR3 reads CASSLDGATYNEQFF. The CDR3 nucleotides read TGTGCCAGCAGCTTGGACGGAGCCACGTACAATGAGCAGTTCTTC.

The chain combines TRBV27 with TRBJ1-1; the D is unclear. The CDR3 consists of 14 residues. CDR1 is MNHEY and CDR2 is SMNVEV in the germline V gene (reference sequence). Trimming removed 5 bases from V and 3 bases from J, with 13 bases in between. The chain's CDR3 is CASSRRGLYTEAFF. The CDR3 DNA is TGTGCCAGCAGTAGAAGAGGGTTGTACACTGAAGCTTTCTTT.

The chain joins TRBV2 to TRBJ2-2, with D perhaps TRBD1 (5 bases). Deletions cut 7 bases from V and 2 bases from J, with 11 bases between. This CDR3 has 14 residues. Per germline, CDR1 SNHLY and CDR2 FYNNEI. CDR3 sequence: CASKPDSNTGELFF. CDR3 bases: TGTGCCAGCAAGCCCGACAGTAACACCGGGGAGCTGTTTTTT.

Here the CDR3 reads CASSMLDGREDEQFF. CDR3 nucleotide sequence: TGTGCCAGTAGTATGTTGGATGGGCGGGAGGATGAGCAGTTCTTC. V is TRBV19 and J is TRBJ2-1, with 8 bases that match TRBD2. Germline trimming cut 3 bases from V and 8 bases from J; bases unmatched to any gene: 9. This CDR3 is 15 amino acids long. Germline CDR1 and CDR2: LNHDA and SQIVND (reference sequence).

The chain joins TRBV5-5 to TRBJ1-2; 7 bases map to TRBD1. The J segment lost 1 base and the V segment lost 6 bases, leaving 12 bases of the junction unmatched. Germline CDR1 reads SGHKS; CDR2 reads YYEKEE (reference sequence). CDR3 length: 16 amino acids. The CDR3 bases are TGTGCCAGCACCGAACAGGGACAGATAATTAACTATGGCTACACCTTC. Encoded protein: CASTEQGQIINYGYTF.

This chain connects TRBV29-1 to TRBJ1-2; D is possibly TRBD1 (5 bases). Germline V gives CDR1 SQVTM, CDR2 ANQGSEA. The CDR3 has 11 residues. Trimming shortened V by 8 bases and J by 8 bases, and 15 bases separated the two germline ends. DNA of the CDR3: TGCAGCTCCTCGACAGAGTACGGCTACACCTTC. Translated, it gives CSSSTEYGYTF.

This chain links TRBV5-1 with TRBJ2-3; 12 bases match TRBD2. In germline, CDR1 is SGHRS, CDR2 YFSETQ. V shed 2 bases and J 2 bases; nucleotides not matched to a gene: 3. The length of the CDR3 is 16 residues. In DNA, the CDR3 is TGCGCCAGCAGCTTTACTAGCGGGGGGTCCACAGATACGCAGTATTTT. This codes for CASSFTSGGSTDTQYF.